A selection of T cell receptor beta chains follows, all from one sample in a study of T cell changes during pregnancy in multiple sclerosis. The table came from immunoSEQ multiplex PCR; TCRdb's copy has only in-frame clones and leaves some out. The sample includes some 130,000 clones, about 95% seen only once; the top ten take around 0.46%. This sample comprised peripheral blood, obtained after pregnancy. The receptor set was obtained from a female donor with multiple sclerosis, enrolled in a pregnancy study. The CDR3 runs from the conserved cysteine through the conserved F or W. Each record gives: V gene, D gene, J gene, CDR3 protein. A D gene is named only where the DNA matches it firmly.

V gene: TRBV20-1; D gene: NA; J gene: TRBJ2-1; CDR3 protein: CSATPQNEQFF
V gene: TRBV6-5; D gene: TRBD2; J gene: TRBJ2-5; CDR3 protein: CASSYSGRAYQETQYF
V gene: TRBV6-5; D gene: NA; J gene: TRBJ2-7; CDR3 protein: CASSRIYSSYEQYF
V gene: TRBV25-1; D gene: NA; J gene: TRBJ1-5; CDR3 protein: CASSWGTGNQPQHF
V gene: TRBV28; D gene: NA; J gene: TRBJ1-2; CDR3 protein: CASNWRNYGYTF
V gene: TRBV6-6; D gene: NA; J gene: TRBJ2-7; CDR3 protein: CASTSGSGGYEQYF
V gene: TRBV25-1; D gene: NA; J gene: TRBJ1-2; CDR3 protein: CASSPGDHLSYTF
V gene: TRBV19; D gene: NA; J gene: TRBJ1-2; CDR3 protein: CASSFVEGIYGYTF
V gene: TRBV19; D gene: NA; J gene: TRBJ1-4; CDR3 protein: CASSILGGHRFSTNEKLFF
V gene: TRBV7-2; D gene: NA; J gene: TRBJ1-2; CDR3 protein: CASSPRGTGTSYGYTF
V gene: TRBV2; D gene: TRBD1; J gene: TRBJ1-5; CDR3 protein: CASSGDRVYQPQHF
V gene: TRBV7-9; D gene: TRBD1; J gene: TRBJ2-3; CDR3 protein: CASSLRTGTTADTQYF
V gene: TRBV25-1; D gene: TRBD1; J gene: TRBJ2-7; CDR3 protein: CASSEYRDSYEQYF
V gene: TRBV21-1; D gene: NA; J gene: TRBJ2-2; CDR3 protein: CASSKVQGVGTGELFF
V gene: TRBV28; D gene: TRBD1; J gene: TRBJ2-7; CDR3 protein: CASSTGGYEQYF
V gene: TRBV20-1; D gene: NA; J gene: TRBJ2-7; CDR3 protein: CSGRGRPEQYF
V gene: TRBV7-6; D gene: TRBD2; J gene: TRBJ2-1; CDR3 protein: CASSLAGLAGHNEQFF
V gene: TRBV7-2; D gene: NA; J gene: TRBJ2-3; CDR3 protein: CASSLVNEGGWNTDTQYF
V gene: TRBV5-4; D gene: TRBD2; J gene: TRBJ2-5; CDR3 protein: CASSLSPSGQETQYF
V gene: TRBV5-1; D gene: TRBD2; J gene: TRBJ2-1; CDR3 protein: CASSTGLAGTYNEQFF
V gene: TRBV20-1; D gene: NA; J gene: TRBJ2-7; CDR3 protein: CSARSYEQYF
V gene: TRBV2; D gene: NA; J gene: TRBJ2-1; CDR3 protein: CASIPKDSPISYNEQFF
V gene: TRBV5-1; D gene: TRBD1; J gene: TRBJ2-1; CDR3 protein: CASSPGQVYNEQFF
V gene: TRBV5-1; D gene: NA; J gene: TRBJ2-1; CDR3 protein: CASSLEYRDNEQFF
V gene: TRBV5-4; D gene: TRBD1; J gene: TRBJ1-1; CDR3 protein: CASSLDGTGPEAFF
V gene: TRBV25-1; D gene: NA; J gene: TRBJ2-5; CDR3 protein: CASSESGRYQETQYF
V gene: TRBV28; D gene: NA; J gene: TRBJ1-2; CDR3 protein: CASSLNPGYGYTF
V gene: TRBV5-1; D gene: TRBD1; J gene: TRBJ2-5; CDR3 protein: CASSLKGAGETQYF
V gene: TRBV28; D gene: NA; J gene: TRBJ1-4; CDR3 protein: CASIAFSGVTNEKLFF